This paragraph reports one T cell receptor (beta chain). Assay used: immunoSEQ multiplex PCR; TCRdb lists only in-frame clones, some missing. The sample lists 150,000 to 200,000 clones, roughly 84% occurring once. V lost 4 bases and J lost 6; bases outside the gene matches: 5. The CDR3 contains 14 residues. Germline loops: CDR1 LNHDA, CDR2 SQIVND (reference sequence). The data stem from a study of blood T cell repertoires in COVID-19. Sequencing input: peripheral blood. This sequence joins TRBV19 and TRBJ2-1, with TRBD2 matching over 8 bases. This clonotype originated in a human donor with acute or convalescent COVID-19. The donor label of this sample is uncertain. CDR3: CASSNGAGVNEQFF. The DNA of the CDR3 is TGTGCCAGTAGTAATGGAGCGGGAGTCAATGAGCAGTTCTTC.